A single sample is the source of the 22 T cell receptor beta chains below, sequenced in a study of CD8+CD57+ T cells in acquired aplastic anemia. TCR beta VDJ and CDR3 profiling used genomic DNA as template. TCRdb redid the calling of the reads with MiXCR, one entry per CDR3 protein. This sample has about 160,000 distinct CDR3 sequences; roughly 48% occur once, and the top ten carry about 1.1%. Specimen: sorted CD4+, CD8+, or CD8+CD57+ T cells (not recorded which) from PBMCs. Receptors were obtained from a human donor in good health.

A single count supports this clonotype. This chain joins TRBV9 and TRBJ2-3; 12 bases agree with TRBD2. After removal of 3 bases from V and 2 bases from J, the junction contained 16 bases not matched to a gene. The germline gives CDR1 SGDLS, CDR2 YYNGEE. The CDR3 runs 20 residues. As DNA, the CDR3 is TGTGCCAGCAGCGAAAACCCATCAGGGTGGACTAGCGGGGTCACAGATACGCAGTATTTT. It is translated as CASSENPSGWTSGVTDTQYF.

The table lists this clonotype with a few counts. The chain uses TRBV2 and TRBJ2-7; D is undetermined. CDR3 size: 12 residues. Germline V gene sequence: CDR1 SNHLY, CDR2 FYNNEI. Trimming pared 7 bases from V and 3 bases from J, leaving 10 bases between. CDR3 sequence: CASTRSNYEQYF. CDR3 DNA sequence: TGTGCCAGCACCAGGTCGAACTACGAGCAGTACTTC.

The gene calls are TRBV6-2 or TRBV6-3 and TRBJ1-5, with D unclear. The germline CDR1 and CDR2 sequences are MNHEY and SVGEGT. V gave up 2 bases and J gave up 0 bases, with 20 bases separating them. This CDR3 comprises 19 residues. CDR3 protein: CASSYEAGVSLLSNQPQHF. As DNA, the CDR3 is TGTGCCAGCAGTTACGAAGCTGGGGTCTCACTACTTAGCAATCAGCCCCAGCATTTT.

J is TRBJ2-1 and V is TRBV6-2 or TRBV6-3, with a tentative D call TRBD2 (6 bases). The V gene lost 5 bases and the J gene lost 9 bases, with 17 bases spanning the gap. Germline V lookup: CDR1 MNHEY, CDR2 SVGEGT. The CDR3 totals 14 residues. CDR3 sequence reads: CASSATRLGFEQFF. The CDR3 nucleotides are TGTGCCAGCAGTGCGACGAGACTAGGTTTTGAGCAGTTCTTC.

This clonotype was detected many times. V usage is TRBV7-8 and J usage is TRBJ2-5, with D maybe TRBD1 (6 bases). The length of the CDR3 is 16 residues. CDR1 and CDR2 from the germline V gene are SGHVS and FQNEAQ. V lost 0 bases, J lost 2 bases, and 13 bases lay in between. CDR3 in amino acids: CASSLAQMTGQETQYF. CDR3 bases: TGTGCCAGCAGCTTAGCGCAGATGACAGGACAAGAGACCCAGTACTTC. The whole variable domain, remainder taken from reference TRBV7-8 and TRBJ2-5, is GAGVSQSPRYKVAKRGQDVALRCDPISGHVSLFWYQQALGQGPEFLTYFQNEAQLDKSGLPSDRFFAERPEGSVSTLKIQRTQQEDSAVYLCASSLAQMTGQETQYFGPGTRLLVL.

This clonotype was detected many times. CDR3 nucleotides: TGTGCCAGCAGCTCGACAGGGTTGTCCTCTGAAGCTTTCTTT. It translates to CASSSTGLSSEAFF. This chain uses TRBV7-3 with TRBJ1-1; 7 bases agree with TRBD1. V was pared by 4 bases and J by 6 bases, with 8 bases of the junction left unmatched. The CDR3 runs to 14 residues. Germline CDR1 is SGHTA and CDR2 is FQGTGA.

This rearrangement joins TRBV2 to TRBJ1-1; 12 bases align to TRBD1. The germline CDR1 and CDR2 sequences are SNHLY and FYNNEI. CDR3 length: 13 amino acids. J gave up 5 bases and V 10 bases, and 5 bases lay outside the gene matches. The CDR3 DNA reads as TGTGCCACCAGGGACAGGGGGCTAACTGAAGCTTTCTTT. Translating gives CATRDRGLTEAFF. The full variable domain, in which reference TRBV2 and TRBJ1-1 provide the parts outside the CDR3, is EPEVTQTPSHQVTQMGQEVILRCVPISNHLYFYWYRQILGQKVEFLVSFYNNEISEKSEIFDDQFSVERPDGSNFTLKIRSTKLEDSAMYFCATRDRGLTEAFFGQGTRLTVV.

CDR3 protein: CSARDSSGAYEQYF. The DNA for the CDR3 is TGCAGTGCTAGAGATTCCAGCGGGGCCTACGAGCAGTACTTC. The chain combines TRBV20-1 with TRBJ2-7; 7 nucleotides line up with TRBD2. This CDR3 has 14 amino acids. Germline assignment: CDR1 DFQATT and CDR2 SNEGSKA (reference sequence). The trim removed 0 bases at V and 2 bases at J, leaving 4 bases unmatched.

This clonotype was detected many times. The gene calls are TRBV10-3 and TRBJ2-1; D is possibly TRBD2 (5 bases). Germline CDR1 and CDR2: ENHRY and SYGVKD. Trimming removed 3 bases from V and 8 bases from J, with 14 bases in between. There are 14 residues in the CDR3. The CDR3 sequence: CAISDTRAMHEQFF. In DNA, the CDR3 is TGTGCCATCAGTGACACTAGGGCCATGCATGAGCAGTTCTTC.

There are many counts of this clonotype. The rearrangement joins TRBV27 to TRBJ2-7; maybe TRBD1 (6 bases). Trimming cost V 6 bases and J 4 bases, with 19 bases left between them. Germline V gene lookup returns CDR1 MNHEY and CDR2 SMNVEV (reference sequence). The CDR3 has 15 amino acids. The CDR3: CASRTGFIDTYEQYF. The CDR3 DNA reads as TGTGCCAGCAGAACAGGGTTCATCGATACATACGAGCAGTACTTC.

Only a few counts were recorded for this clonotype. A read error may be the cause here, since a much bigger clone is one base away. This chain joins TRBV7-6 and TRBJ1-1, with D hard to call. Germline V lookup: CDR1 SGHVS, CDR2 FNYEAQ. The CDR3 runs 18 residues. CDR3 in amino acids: CACSLARLGSRPNTEAFF. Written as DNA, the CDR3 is TGTGCCTGCAGCTTAGCGCGTTTGGGCAGTAGGCCGAACACTGAAGCTTTCTTT.

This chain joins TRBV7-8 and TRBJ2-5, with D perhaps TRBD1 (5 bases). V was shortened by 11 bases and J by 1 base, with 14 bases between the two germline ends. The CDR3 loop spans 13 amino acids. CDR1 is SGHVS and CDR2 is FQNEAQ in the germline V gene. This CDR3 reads CAWSKGPQETQYF. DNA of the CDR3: TGTGCCTGGAGCAAGGGGCCCCAAGAGACCCAGTACTTC.

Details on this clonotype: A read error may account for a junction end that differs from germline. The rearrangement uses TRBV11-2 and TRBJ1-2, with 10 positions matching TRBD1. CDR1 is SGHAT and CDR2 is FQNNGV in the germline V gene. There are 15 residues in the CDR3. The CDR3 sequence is CASRAPGQGNYGCTF. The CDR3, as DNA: TGTGCCAGCCGGGCCCCGGGACAGGGGAACTATGGCTGCACCTTC.

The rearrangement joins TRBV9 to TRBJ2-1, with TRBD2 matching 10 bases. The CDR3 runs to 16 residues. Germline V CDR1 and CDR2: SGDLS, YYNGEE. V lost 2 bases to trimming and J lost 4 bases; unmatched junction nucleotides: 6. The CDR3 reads CASSVIAGGTYNEQFF. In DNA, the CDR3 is TGTGCCAGCAGCGTGATAGCGGGAGGTACTTACAATGAGCAGTTCTTC.

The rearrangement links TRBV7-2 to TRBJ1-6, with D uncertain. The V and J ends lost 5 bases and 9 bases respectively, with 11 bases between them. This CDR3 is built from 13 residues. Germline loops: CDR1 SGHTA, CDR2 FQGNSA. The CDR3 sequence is CASSASEGSPLHF. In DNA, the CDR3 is TGTGCCAGCAGCGCATCGGAGGGTTCACCCCTCCACTTT.

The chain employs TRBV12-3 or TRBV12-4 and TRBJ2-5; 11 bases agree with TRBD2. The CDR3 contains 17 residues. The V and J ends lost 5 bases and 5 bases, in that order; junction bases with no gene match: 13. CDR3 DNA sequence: TGTGCCAGCAGTACCCTAGGACTAGCGGGCAATCGCGAGACCCAGTACTTC. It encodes CASSTLGLAGNRETQYF.

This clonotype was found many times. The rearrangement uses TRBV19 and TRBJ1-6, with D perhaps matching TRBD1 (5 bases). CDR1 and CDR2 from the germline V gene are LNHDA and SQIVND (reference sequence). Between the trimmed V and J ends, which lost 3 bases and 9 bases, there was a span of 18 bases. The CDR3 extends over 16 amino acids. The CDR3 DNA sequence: TGTGCCAGTAGTATCGCCTTAAGGGGTGTAGGTTCACCCCTCCACTTT. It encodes CASSIALRGVGSPLHF. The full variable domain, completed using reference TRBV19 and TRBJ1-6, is DGGITQSPKYLFRKEGQNVTLSCEQNLNHDAMYWYRQDPGQGLRLIYYSQIVNDFQKGDIAEGYSVSREKKESFPLTVTSAQKNPTAFYLCASSIALRGVGSPLHFGNGTRLTVT.

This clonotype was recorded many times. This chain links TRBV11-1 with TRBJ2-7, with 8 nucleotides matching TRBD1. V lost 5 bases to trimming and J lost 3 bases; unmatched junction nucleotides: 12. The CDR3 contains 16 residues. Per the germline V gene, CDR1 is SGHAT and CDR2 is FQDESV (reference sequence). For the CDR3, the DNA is TGTGCCAGCAGCATTATGGGGACAGGCAGTTTCTACGAGCAGTACTTC. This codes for CASSIMGTGSFYEQYF.

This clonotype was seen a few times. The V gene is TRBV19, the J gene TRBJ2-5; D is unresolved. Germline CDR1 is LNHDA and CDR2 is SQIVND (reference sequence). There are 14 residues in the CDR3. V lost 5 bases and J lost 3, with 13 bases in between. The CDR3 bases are TGTGCCAGTAGTGTAAGGGCTATCGAAGAGACCCAGTACTTC. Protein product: CASSVRAIEETQYF.

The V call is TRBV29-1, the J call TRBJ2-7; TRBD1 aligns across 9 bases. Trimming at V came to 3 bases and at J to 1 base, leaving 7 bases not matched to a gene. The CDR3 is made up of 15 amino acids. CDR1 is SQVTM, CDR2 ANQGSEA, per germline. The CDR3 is CSVEGTGPGSYEQYF. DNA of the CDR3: TGCAGCGTTGAGGGGACAGGGCCGGGGTCCTACGAGCAGTACTTC.

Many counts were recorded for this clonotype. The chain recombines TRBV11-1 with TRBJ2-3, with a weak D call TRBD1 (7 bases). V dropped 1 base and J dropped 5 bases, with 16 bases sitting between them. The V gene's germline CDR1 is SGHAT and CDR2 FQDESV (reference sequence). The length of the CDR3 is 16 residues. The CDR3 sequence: CASSLVGGGLRDTQYF. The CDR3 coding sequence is TGTGCCAGCAGCTTAGTAGGAGGGGGCTTGCGAGATACGCAGTATTTT.

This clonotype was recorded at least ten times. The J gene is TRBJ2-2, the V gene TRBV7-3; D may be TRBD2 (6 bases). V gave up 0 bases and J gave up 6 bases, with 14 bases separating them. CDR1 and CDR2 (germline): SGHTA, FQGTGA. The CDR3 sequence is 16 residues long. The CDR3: CASSLTPAGLAGELFF. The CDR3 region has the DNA TGTGCCAGCAGCTTAACACCGGCGGGGCTGGCCGGGGAGCTGTTTTTT.